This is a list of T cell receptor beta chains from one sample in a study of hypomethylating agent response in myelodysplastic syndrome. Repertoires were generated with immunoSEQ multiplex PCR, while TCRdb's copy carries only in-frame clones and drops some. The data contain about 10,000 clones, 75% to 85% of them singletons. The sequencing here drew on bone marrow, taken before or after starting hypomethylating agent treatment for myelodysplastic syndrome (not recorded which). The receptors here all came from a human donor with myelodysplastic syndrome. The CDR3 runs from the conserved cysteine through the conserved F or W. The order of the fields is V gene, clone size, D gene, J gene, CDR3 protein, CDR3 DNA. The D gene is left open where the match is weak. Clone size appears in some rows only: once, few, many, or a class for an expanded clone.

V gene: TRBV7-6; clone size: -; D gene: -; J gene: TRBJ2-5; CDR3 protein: CASSPEDPLLETQYF; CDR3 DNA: TGTGCCAGCAGCCCCGAGGACCCTCTTTTAGAGACCCAGTACTTC
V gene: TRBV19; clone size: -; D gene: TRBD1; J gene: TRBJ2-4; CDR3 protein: CASSIGTGSLAKNIQYF; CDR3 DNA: TGTGCCAGTAGTATAGGGACAGGGAGCTTAGCCAAAAACATTCAGTACTTC
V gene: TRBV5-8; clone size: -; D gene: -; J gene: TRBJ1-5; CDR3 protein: CASSFRVSGNQPQHF; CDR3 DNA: TGTGCCAGCAGCTTTAGAGTAAGCGGCAATCAGCCCCAGCATTTT
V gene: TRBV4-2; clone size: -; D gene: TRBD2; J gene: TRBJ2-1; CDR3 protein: CASSQDGGGGLTEQFF; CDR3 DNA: TGTGCCAGCAGCCAAGACGGAGGCGGGGGGCTAACAGAGCAGTTCTTC
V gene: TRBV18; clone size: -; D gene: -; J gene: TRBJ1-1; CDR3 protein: CASSQGGNTEAFF; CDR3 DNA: TGTGCCAGCTCACAAGGTGGGAACACTGAAGCTTTCTTT
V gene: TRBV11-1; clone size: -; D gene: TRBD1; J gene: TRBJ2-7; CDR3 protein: CASSSIRDRGISGYEQYF; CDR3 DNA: TGTGCCAGCAGCTCGATCCGGGACAGGGGCATTAGTGGCTACGAGCAGTACTTC
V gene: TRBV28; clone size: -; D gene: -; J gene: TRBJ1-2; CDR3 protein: CASSLPLLSYGYTF; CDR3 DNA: TGTGCCAGCAGTTTACCGCTCCTGAGCTATGGCTACACCTTC
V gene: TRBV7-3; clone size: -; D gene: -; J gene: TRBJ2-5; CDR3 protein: CASSSGTGETQYF; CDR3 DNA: TGTGCCAGCAGCTCTGGGACGGGGGAGACCCAGTACTTC
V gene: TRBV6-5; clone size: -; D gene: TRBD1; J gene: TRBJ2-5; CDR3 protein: CASSYLGTGKETQYF; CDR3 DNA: TGTGCCAGCAGTTACCTTGGGACAGGCAAAGAGACCCAGTACTTC
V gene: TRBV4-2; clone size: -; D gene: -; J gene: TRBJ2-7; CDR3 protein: CASSQIGGNYEQYF; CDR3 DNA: TGTGCCAGCAGCCAAATTGGAGGGAATTACGAGCAGTACTTC
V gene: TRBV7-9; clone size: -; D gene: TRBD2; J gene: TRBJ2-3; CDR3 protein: CASSLLTSGGDTDTQYF; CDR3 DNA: TGTGCCAGCAGCTTATTGACTAGCGGGGGGGACACAGATACGCAGTATTTT
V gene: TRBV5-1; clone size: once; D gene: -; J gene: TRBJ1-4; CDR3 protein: CASSPGLRGEKLFF; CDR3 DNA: TGCGCCAGCAGCCCTGGGTTACGGGGTGAAAAACTGTTTTTT
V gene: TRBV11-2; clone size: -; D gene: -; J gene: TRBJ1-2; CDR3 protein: CATKGVNYGYTF; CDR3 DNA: TGTGCCACCAAGGGGGTAAACTATGGCTACACCTTC
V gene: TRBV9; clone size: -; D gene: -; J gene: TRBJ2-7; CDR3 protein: CASSVEGTSYEQYF; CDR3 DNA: TGTGCCAGCAGCGTAGAAGGGACCTCCTACGAGCAGTACTTC
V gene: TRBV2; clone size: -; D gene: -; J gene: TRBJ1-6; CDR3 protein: CASSEPRVSPLHF; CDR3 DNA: TGTGCCAGCAGTGAACCCAGGGTTTCACCCCTCCACTTT
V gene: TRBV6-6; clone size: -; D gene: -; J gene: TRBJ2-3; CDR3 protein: CASSRLVTDTQYF; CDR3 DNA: TGTGCCAGCAGTCGGCTAGTAACAGATACGCAGTATTTT
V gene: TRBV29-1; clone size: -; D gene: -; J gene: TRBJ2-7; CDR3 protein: CSALLGRAYEQYF; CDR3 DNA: TGCAGCGCCCTTCTCGGCAGGGCTTACGAGCAGTACTTC
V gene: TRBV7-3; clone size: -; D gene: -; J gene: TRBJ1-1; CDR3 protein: CASSSYGSGTEAFF; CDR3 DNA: TGTGCCAGCAGCTCTTACGGAAGCGGCACTGAAGCTTTCTTT
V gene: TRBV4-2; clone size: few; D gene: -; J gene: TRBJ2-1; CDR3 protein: CASSPGQSYNEQFF; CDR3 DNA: TGTGCCAGCAGCCCTGGACAGTCCTACAATGAGCAGTTCTTC
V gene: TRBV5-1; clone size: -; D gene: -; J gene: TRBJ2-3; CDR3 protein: CASSLDTPSTDTQYF; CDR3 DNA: TGCGCCAGCAGCTTGGACACGCCTAGCACAGATACGCAGTATTTT
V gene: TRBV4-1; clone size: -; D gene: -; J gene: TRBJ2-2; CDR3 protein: CASSQVSRTGRAGELFF; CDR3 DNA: TGCGCCAGCAGCCAAGTCTCCAGGACAGGGAGGGCCGGGGAGCTGTTTTTT
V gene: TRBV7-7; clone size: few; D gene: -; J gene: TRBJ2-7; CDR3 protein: CASSLNEFYEQYF; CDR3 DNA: TGTGCCAGCAGCTTGAATGAGTTCTACGAGCAGTACTTC
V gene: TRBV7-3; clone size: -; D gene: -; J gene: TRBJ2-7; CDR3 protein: CASSHTCCTGISFSSYEQYF; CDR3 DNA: TGTGCCAGCAGCCACACTTGCTGCACAGGGATTTCGTTTAGCTCCTACGAGCAGTACTTC
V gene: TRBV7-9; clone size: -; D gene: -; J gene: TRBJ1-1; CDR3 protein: CASSLARVGMNTEAFF; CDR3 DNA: TGTGCCAGCAGCTTAGCGCGTGTCGGTATGAACACTGAAGCTTTCTTT
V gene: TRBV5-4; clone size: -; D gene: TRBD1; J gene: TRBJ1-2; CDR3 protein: CASSSTGESDGYTF; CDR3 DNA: TGTGCCAGCAGCTCGACAGGGGAAAGTGATGGCTACACCTTC
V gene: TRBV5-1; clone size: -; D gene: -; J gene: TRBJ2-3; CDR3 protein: CASSLGQVLGDTQYF; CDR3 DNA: TGCGCCAGCAGCCTGGGACAAGTCTTAGGGGATACGCAGTATTTT
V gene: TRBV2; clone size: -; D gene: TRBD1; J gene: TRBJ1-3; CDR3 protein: CASRTGTVGGNTIYF; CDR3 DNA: TGTGCCAGCAGAACCGGGACAGTAGGTGGAAACACCATATATTTT
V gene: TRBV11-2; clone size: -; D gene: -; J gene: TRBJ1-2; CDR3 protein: CASSLGAGSFVNYGYTF; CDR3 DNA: TGTGCCAGCAGCTTAGGGGCAGGGTCCTTCGTTAACTATGGCTACACCTTC
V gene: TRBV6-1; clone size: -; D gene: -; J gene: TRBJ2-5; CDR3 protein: CASSEVGRAGRQETQYF; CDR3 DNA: TGTGCCAGCAGTGAAGTAGGAAGGGCCGGACGACAAGAGACCCAGTACTTC
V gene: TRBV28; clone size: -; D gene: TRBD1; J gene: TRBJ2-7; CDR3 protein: CASSENTGGRYEQYF; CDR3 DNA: TGTGCCAGCAGTGAAAATACAGGGGGCAGGTACGAGCAGTACTTC
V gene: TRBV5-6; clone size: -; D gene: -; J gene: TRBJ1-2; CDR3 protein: CASSLAGLNGYTF; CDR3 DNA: TGTGCCAGCAGCTTGGCCGGGCTAAACGGCTACACCTTC
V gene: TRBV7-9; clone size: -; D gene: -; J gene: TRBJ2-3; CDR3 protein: CASSLHPADGGADTQYF; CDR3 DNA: TGTGCCAGCAGCTTACACCCGGCCGATGGGGGCGCAGATACGCAGTATTTT
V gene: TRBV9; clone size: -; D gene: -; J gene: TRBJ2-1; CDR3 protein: CASSPTPNSDEQFF; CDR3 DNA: TGTGCCAGCAGCCCGACCCCAAATAGCGATGAGCAGTTCTTC
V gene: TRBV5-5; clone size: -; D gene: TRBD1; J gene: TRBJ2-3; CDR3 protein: CASSYEGQGAALDTQYF; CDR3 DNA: TGTGCCAGCAGTTACGAAGGACAGGGGGCCGCTCTGGATACGCAGTATTTT
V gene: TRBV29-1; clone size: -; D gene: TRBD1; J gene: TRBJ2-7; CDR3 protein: CSVAGGRNYEQYF; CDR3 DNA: TGCAGCGTTGCAGGGGGCCGAAACTACGAGCAGTACTTC